Sequencing of this T cell receptor beta chain was carried out in a study of human T cells and chemical hapten exposure. Between the trimmed V and J ends, which lost 6 bases and 6 bases, there was a span of 17 bases. There are 13 residues in the CDR3. Germline CDR1 SQVTM, CDR2 ANQGSEA. This clonotype showed up many times. Time point: patch test 1, 2 weeks after DPC sensitization. Treatment specified: therapeutic diphenylcyclopropenone sensitization with weekly scalp DPC. From the RACE reads, TCRdb called clonotypes with MiXCR, one entry per CDR3 protein. The sample holds more than 100,000 distinct CDR3 sequences, approximately 14% seen once.

The rearrangement links TRBV29-1 to TRBJ1-1; possibly TRBD1 for D (6 bases). The origin of this receptor is a man younger than 35 with alopecia areata. Some clones in this sample may be carry-over from other donors' samples. This specimen consisted of whole blood, obtained in connection with sensitization to the hapten diphenylcyclopropenone (DPC). CDR3 bases: TGCAGCGTACGTTTTCGGGAGGGGGCTGAAGCTTTCTTT. Translating gives CSVRFREGAEAFF. Supplemented by reference TRBV29-1 and TRBJ1-1, the full variable domain reads SAVISQKPSRDICQRGTSLTIQCQVDSQVTMMFWYRQQPGQSLTLIATANQGSEATYESGFVIDKFPISRPNLTFSTLTVSNMSPEDSSIYLCSVRFREGAEAFFGQGTRLTVV.